Listed here is a single T cell receptor (beta chain). The table came from immunoSEQ multiplex PCR; TCRdb's copy has only in-frame clones and leaves some out. The table has hundreds of thousands of clones, about four fifths seen once. The sample originates from a study of blood T cell repertoires in COVID-19. The sequencing sample was made of peripheral blood. The TCR comes from a woman aged 50 to 60 with acute or convalescent COVID-19.

The CDR3 DNA is TGCGCCAGCCGGGAGGCCCCGGGGGGTAATTCACCCCTCCACTTT. This translates into CASREAPGGNSPLHF. The rearrangement uses TRBV5-1 and TRBJ1-6, with D tentatively TRBD1 (5 bases). Germline CDR1 reads SGHRS; CDR2 reads YFSETQ. V lost 7 bases, J lost 6 bases, and 17 bases lay in between. The CDR3 length is 15 residues.